This T cell receptor (beta chain) stems from a study of CD8 T cells in Susac syndrome. As for this clonotype: Its antigen remains unknown.

This CDR3 region has 13 residues. The V gene's germline CDR1 is GTSNPN and CDR2 SVGIG (reference sequence). V lost 0 bases and J 7 bases, leaving 10 bases between the germline ends. Study-level findings and limits: It was acknowledged in the study that its TCR sequencing and HLA analysis involved a relatively small number of individuals.

CD8+ and CD4+ blood T cells underwent TCR beta sequencing. TEMRA cells were enriched by FACS, and CD4+ and CD8+ T cells were negatively isolated. Random hexamers were used to reverse transcribe an amount of about 0.45 to 1 ug RNA. Multiplex immunoSEQ PCR targeted 54 Vbeta and 13 Jbeta TCR beta segments. A single record per CDR3 protein comes from TCRdb applying MiXCR to the immunoSEQ multiplex PCR reads. This sample has some 190,000 distinct CDR3 sequences, with just under 95% found just once. V and J are TRBV30 and TRBJ1-5; D call uncertain. The sequence was obtained from a human donor in good health. Sequenced sample: CD4+ T cells from PBMCs. DNA for the CDR3: TGTGCCTGGAGTGTACAACGAGGCCAGCCCCAGCATTTT. Protein sequence: CAWSVQRGQPQHF.